These 26 T cell receptor beta chains were sequenced from one sample in a study of immune evolution from preneoplasia to lung adenocarcinoma. Sequencing used immunoSEQ multiplex PCR; TCRdb keeps in-frame clones, though not all of them. The table includes about 9,100 clones, around four fifths detected once. Sequencing input: FFPE lung adenocarcinoma in situ tissue. The source of these receptors is an older person with lung adenocarcinoma.

This chain connects TRBV9 to TRBJ1-3; possibly TRBD1 for D (5 bases). Per the germline V gene, CDR1 is SGDLS and CDR2 is YYNGEE. V shed 0 bases and J shed 8 bases, with 9 bases lying between them. The CDR3 has 13 residues. The DNA of the CDR3 is TGTGCCAGCAGCGTAGATCAGGGTTACACCATATATTTT. Translated: CASSVDQGYTIYF.

This rearrangement joins TRBV9 to TRBJ2-1; 7 nucleotides line up with TRBD2. The CDR3 has 16 amino acids. In germline, CDR1 is SGDLS, CDR2 YYNGEE. With V trimmed by 4 bases and J by 4 bases, 11 bases remained unmatched. The DNA of the CDR3 is TGTGCCAGCAGCCCCCGCCTAGCGGCCCCTTACAATGAGCAGTTCTTC. It translates to CASSPRLAAPYNEQFF.

This chain links TRBV30 with TRBJ1-1; unclear D gene. The germline V gene encodes CDR1 GTSNPN and CDR2 SVGIG (reference sequence). The ends were cut back, 3 bases at V and 1 base at J, with 9 bases in the middle. This CDR3 comprises 13 residues. The CDR3 coding sequence is TGTGCCTGGAGAGCCCCGGCGAACACTGAAGCTTTCTTT. It is translated as CAWRAPANTEAFF.

This sequence joins TRBV14 and TRBJ2-1, with TRBD2 as a possible D gene (6 bases). CDR1 and CDR2 from the germline V gene are SGHDN and FVKESK. This CDR3 has 16 amino acids. Trimming cost V 2 bases and J 9 bases, with 20 bases left between them. The CDR3: CASSQLYAGRGGEQFF. DNA of the CDR3: TGTGCCAGCAGCCAACTATACGCGGGAAGGGGCGGTGAGCAGTTCTTC.

V and J are TRBV10-2 and TRBJ2-2; TRBD2 matches at 11 bases. CDR3 size: 14 residues. V gave up 8 bases and J gave up 4 bases; unmatched junction bases: 3. Germline assignment: CDR1 WSHSY and CDR2 SAAADI. In DNA, the CDR3 is TGCGCCAGCGGGACTAGCGGCCTCACCGGGGAGCTGTTTTTT. Translation gives CASGTSGLTGELFF.

This clone was seen just once. CDR3 in amino acids: CASSLETAMGTQYF. The CDR3, as DNA: TGTGCCAGCAGTCTTGAGACGGCCATGGGTACGCAGTATTTT. This chain uses TRBV6-5 with TRBJ2-3; D gene uncertain. Germline CDR1 is MNHEY and CDR2 is SVGAGI. V was cut by 5 bases and J by 8 bases, with 17 bases left in between. This CDR3 is built from 14 residues.

CDR3: CASSLEASGVPGETQYF. CDR3 DNA: TGTGCCAGCAGCTTAGAGGCTAGCGGGGTACCCGGAGAGACCCAGTACTTC. The chain combines TRBV11-2 with TRBJ2-5, with 9 bases identical to TRBD2. CDR1 SGHAT and CDR2 FQNNGV come from the germline V gene. The CDR3 is 17 residues long. The ends lost 0 bases at V and 4 bases at J; junction bases unmatched: 9.

This chain connects TRBV6-5 to TRBJ1-1; unclear D gene. CDR3 size: 14 residues. The ends were cut back, 6 bases at V and 4 bases at J, with 15 bases in the middle. Germline CDR1 MNHEY, CDR2 SVGAGI. The CDR3 coding sequence is TGTGCCAGCAGCCCAAACCCTCTGGGCACTGAAGCTTTCTTT. This gives the protein CASSPNPLGTEAFF.

The CDR3 DNA is TGTGCCATCAGTGGGAGGGGGAACGATGGCTACACCTTC. Its protein product is CAISGRGNDGYTF. The chain has TRBV10-3 and TRBJ1-2; the D gene is possibly TRBD1 (6 bases). Looked up from germline, CDR1 is ENHRY and CDR2 is SYGVKD. The CDR3 length is 13 residues. Trimming took 4 bases from V and 6 from J, leaving 12 bases between them.

This clone has just one count. The chain employs TRBV12-5 and TRBJ1-4; 8 bases line up with TRBD1. The CDR3 is 13 residues long. J gave up 13 bases and V 6 bases, and 10 bases lay outside the gene matches. CDR1 and CDR2 (germline): LGHNT, FRNRAP. The CDR3 DNA follows: TGTGCTAGTGGAACGGACAGGGCAGTAAGACTGTTTTTT. It translates to CASGTDRAVRLFF.

As for this clone: This same CDR3 is encoded by further DNA sequences in the sample. The chain is built from TRBV19 and TRBJ1-3, with D unclear. CDR3 length: 12 residues. Germline V gene lookup returns CDR1 LNHDA and CDR2 SQIVND (reference sequence). Trimming removed 6 bases from V and 3 bases from J, with 6 bases in between. The CDR3 spells CASSPVGNTIYF. The DNA for the CDR3 is TGTGCCAGTAGCCCCGTTGGAAACACCATATATTTT.

The chain employs TRBV6-1 and TRBJ1-2, with D hard to call. The CDR3 totals 13 residues. The germline CDR1 and CDR2 sequences are MNHNS and SASEGT. The V end was cut by 5 bases, the J end by 7 bases, with 14 bases between. The CDR3 protein is CASSLDLTGGYTF. Here the CDR3 DNA reads TGTGCCAGCAGTCTGGACTTGACGGGTGGCTACACCTTC.

The rearrangement uses TRBV15 and TRBJ2-3; D possibly corresponds to TRBD1 (6 bases). CDR1 LNHNV and CDR2 YYDKDF come from the germline V gene (reference sequence). This CDR3 has 13 residues. The V end lost 8 bases, the J end lost 6 bases, and 15 bases lay between the germline ends. The CDR3 DNA is TGTGCCACCCGAACAGGGAACGGGGATACGCAGTATTTT. It translates to CATRTGNGDTQYF.

This chain uses TRBV25-1 with TRBJ2-7, with 8 bases that match TRBD2. Germline CDR1 reads MGHDK; CDR2 reads SYGVNS. This CDR3 comprises 13 residues. Germline trimming cut 2 bases from V and 4 bases from J; bases unmatched to any gene: 1. The CDR3 bases are TGTGCCAGCAGTGAAGGCGGGGGGTACGAGCAGTACTTC. Residues: CASSEGGGYEQYF.

The V call is TRBV7-6, the J call TRBJ2-1; TRBD2 aligns across 9 bases. The CDR3 length is 16 residues. Germline V gene data show CDR1 as SGHVS and CDR2 as FNYEAQ. The J segment lost 5 bases and the V segment lost 2 bases, leaving 7 bases of the junction unmatched. This chain's CDR3 is CASSLILAGINNEQFF. The CDR3 DNA reads TGTGCCAGCAGCTTAATCCTAGCGGGGATAAACAATGAGCAGTTCTTC.

V usage is TRBV30 and J usage is TRBJ2-3; D is unresolved. This CDR3 is 13 amino acids long. Between the trimmed V and J ends, which lost 0 bases and 4 bases, there was a span of 8 bases. The germline V gene encodes CDR1 GTSNPN and CDR2 SVGIG (reference sequence). The CDR3 coding sequence is TGTGCCTGGAGTGTACTTGGGTCAGATACGCAGTATTTT. Its translation: CAWSVLGSDTQYF.

V gene TRBV5-1 combines with J gene TRBJ2-3; TRBD2 matches at 13 bases. V shed 5 bases and J 2 bases; nucleotides not matched to a gene: 14. The CDR3 covers 19 residues. CDR1 is SGHRS, CDR2 YFSETQ, per germline. The CDR3 spells CASSRRTSGGPGPTDTQYF. The CDR3 DNA reads as TGCGCCAGCAGTCGACGGACTAGCGGGGGCCCTGGACCCACAGATACGCAGTATTTT.

This clone was observed a handful of times. The V and J genes are TRBV29-1 and TRBJ1-1, with a possible D match to TRBD1 (5 bases). The CDR3 totals 13 residues. Germline V lookup: CDR1 SQVTM, CDR2 ANQGSEA. Between the trimmed V and J ends, which lost 6 bases and 3 bases, there was a span of 14 bases. CDR3 region: CSVRSQGDTEAFF. The CDR3 nucleotides are TGCAGCGTCAGAAGTCAAGGGGACACTGAAGCTTTCTTT.

This clone was observed once. The rearrangement uses TRBV18 and TRBJ2-2; D might be TRBD2 (6 bases). The V end was cut by 3 bases, the J end by 2 bases, with 13 bases between. Germline values: CDR1 KGHSH, CDR2 LQKENI. The CDR3 is 16 amino acids. The CDR3 DNA reads TGTGCCAGCTCACCCCAGAGGAGGGGTAACACCGGGGAGCTGTTTTTT. Its translation: CASSPQRRGNTGELFF. The entire variable domain, with the rest obtained from reference TRBV18 and TRBJ2-2, is as follows: NAGVMQNPRHLVRRRGQEARLRCSPMKGHSHVYWYRQLPEEGLKFMVYLQKENIIDESGMPKERFSAEFPKEGPSILRIQQVVRGDSAAYFCASSPQRRGNTGELFFGEGSRLTVL.

This clone was detected once. The gene calls are TRBV28 and TRBJ1-2; 7 bases fit TRBD1. The CDR3 is 14 residues long. Germline V CDR1 and CDR2: MDHEN, SYDVKM. With V trimmed by 3 bases and J by 5 bases, 6 bases remained unmatched. The CDR3 loop reads CASSLGGGGYGYTF. The CDR3 DNA reads as TGTGCCAGCAGTTTGGGAGGGGGCGGGTATGGCTACACCTTC.

V and J are TRBV15 and TRBJ2-1; D call uncertain. V was trimmed by 1 base and J by 3 bases, leaving 13 bases between them. Germline-derived CDR1 and CDR2 are LNHNV and YYDKDF (reference sequence). This CDR3 has 16 residues. CDR3 loop: CATSRVVAVSYNEQFF. The DNA of the CDR3 is TGTGCCACCAGCAGAGTTGTGGCCGTGAGCTACAATGAGCAGTTCTTC.

This clone has a handful of counts. The chain employs TRBV27 and TRBJ2-7, with 8 bases aligning to TRBD1. Germline V gives CDR1 MNHEY, CDR2 SMNVEV (reference sequence). The CDR3 has 15 amino acids. Trimming took 2 bases from V and 2 from J; bases not matched to a gene: 5. This CDR3 is CASSLKGQAPYEQYF. CDR3 in DNA: TGTGCCAGCAGTTTAAAGGGACAGGCCCCCTACGAGCAGTACTTC.

The chain combines TRBV7-2 with TRBJ2-1; 11 bases are shared with TRBD2. V dropped 4 bases and J dropped 7; count of bases not matched to a gene: 3. The CDR3 is 14 residues long. Looked up from germline, CDR1 is SGHTA and CDR2 is FQGNSA. The CDR3 spells CASSSLAGGNEQFF. CDR3 nucleotide sequence: TGTGCCAGCAGCTCATTAGCGGGGGGGAATGAGCAGTTCTTC.

CDR3 sequence reads: CASSSDGGDTGELFF. The CDR3, as DNA: TGTGCCAGCAGCTCGGACGGGGGCGACACCGGGGAGCTGTTTTTT. The V gene is TRBV5-6, the J gene TRBJ2-2; D assignment may be TRBD1 or TRBD2 (6 bases each). The CDR3 consists of 15 residues. V shed 3 bases and J shed 3 bases, with 12 bases lying between them. Germline V gene lookup returns CDR1 SGHDT and CDR2 YYEEEE.

This clone was found once. The CDR3 DNA follows: TGTGCCAGCAGCCAGAGCAGCAATCAGCCCCAGCATTTT. Protein: CASSQSSNQPQHF. The chain recombines TRBV11-2 with TRBJ1-5; D gene ambiguous. Germline V gene data show CDR1 as SGHAT and CDR2 as FQNNGV. The CDR3 extends over 13 amino acids. Trimming stripped 5 bases from V and 1 base from J, with 6 bases between.

The chain employs TRBV7-9 and TRBJ2-7; 9 bases line up with TRBD1. The germline CDR1 and CDR2 sequences are SEHNR and FQNEAQ (reference sequence). The V segment lost 5 bases and the J segment 5 bases; nucleotides outside the gene matches: 10. This CDR3 region has 15 residues. The CDR3 here is CASSARGQGRHEQYF. The CDR3 coding sequence is TGTGCCAGCAGCGCCCGTGGACAGGGGCGACACGAGCAGTACTTC.